Following are 21 T cell receptor beta chains from one sample sequenced in a study of blood T cell repertoires in COVID-19. Measured with immunoSEQ multiplex PCR; TCRdb has only the in-frame clones, and not every one. The sample contains just over 250,000 clones, about 89% of which appear only once. The sequenced material came from peripheral blood. These receptors originate from a man aged 35 to 55 who had recovered from COVID-19.

V is TRBV11-3 and J is TRBJ2-1, with 7 bases aligning to TRBD2. This CDR3 has 16 amino acids. Per the germline V gene, CDR1 is SGHNT and CDR2 is YENEEA. The V gene end was trimmed by 6 bases and the J gene end by 0 bases; junction bases not matched to a gene: 8. The CDR3 is CASSFSGKGSYNEQFF. The CDR3 bases are TGTGCCAGCAGTTTCAGCGGGAAAGGCTCCTACAATGAGCAGTTCTTC.

This clone was detected a few times. V usage is TRBV19 and J usage is TRBJ1-4; 7 bases are shared with TRBD1. V was clipped by 7 bases and J by 7 bases; unmatched bases: 9. Germline V lookup: CDR1 LNHDA, CDR2 SQIVND (reference sequence). This CDR3 has 14 residues. For the CDR3, the DNA is TGTGCCAGTAACAGGGGCGTGGGAGGTGAAAAACTGTTTTTT. This codes for CASNRGVGGEKLFF.

The chain links TRBV19 to TRBJ2-7; 10 bases are shared with TRBD1. Germline assignment: CDR1 LNHDA and CDR2 SQIVND (reference sequence). This CDR3 region has 14 residues. V lost 9 bases to trimming and J lost 2 bases; unmatched junction nucleotides: 7. For the CDR3, the DNA is TGTGCCAGCAAATCCGGGACAGGGGCCTACGAGCAGTACTTC. Translated: CASKSGTGAYEQYF.

The chain couples TRBV5-1 to TRBJ2-1, with 10 positions matching TRBD2. J lost 9 bases, V lost 3 bases, and 6 bases had no gene match. CDR1 is SGHRS, CDR2 YFSETQ, per germline. This CDR3 spans 14 amino acids. This CDR3 reads CASSSVVAGGEQFF. DNA for the CDR3: TGCGCCAGCAGCTCGGTGGTAGCGGGAGGTGAGCAGTTCTTC.

The chain is built from TRBV28 and TRBJ2-7; D may be TRBD2 (5 bases). The CDR3 has 14 residues. CDR1 MDHEN and CDR2 SYDVKM come from the germline V gene. The V and J ends lost 11 bases and 1 base respectively, with 18 bases between them. The CDR3 protein is CAACGPVISYEQYF. CDR3 DNA sequence: TGTGCCGCCTGCGGGCCCGTGATTTCCTACGAGCAGTACTTC. Full variable domain (rest looked up from reference TRBV28 and TRBJ2-7): DVKVTQSSRYLVKRTGEKVFLECVQDMDHENMFWYRQDPGLGLRLIYFSYDVKMKEKGDIPEGYSVSREKKERFSLILESASTNQTSMYLCAACGPVISYEQYFGPGTRLTVT.

The chain is built from TRBV7-7 and TRBJ2-5; tentative D call: TRBD2 (5 bases). V dropped 1 base and J dropped 1 base, with 10 bases sitting between them. Germline V lookup: CDR1 SSHAT, CDR2 FNYEAQ (reference sequence). The CDR3 is made up of 15 amino acids. CDR3 amino acids: CASSLVASSQETQYF. CDR3 nucleotide sequence: TGTGCCAGCAGCTTAGTGGCTAGCTCCCAAGAGACCCAGTACTTC.

To note about this clone: Sequence at one end of the junction differs from germline and may be a read error. This sample also contains other DNA sequences that code for the same CDR3. CDR3 sequence reads: CASSLAGVETQYF. CDR3 DNA: TGTGCCAGCAGTCTAGCGGGAGTTGAGACCCAGTACTTC. This rearrangement joins TRBV12-3 or TRBV12-4 to TRBJ2-5, with 10 bases fitting TRBD2. The CDR3 consists of 13 residues.

The chain combines TRBV5-1 with TRBJ2-1; TRBD2 aligns across 13 bases. The germline gives CDR1 SGHRS, CDR2 YFSETQ. The CDR3 is made up of 17 amino acids. V lost 2 bases, J lost 6 bases, and 8 bases stayed unmatched. In nucleotides, the CDR3 is TGCGCCAGCAGCTTCCTAACCGGGACTAGCGGGGTCAATGAGCAGTTCTTC. Its translation: CASSFLTGTSGVNEQFF. Drawing the rest from reference TRBV5-1 and TRBJ2-1, the complete variable domain is KAGVTQTPRYLIKTRGQQVTLSCSPISGHRSVSWYQQTPGQGLQFLFEYFSETQRNKGNFPGRFSGRQFSNSRSEMNVSTLELGDSALYLCASSFLTGTSGVNEQFFGPGTRLTVL.

V and J are TRBV6-2 or TRBV6-3 and TRBJ2-1; tentatively, D is TRBD2 (5 bases). V dropped 0 bases and J dropped 0 bases, with 15 bases sitting between them. In germline, CDR1 is MNHEY, CDR2 SVGEGT. The length of the CDR3 is 18 residues. This CDR3 reads CASSYSYKRTSSYNEQFF. The CDR3 nucleotides read TGTGCCAGCAGTTACTCGTACAAGCGGACGAGCTCCTACAATGAGCAGTTCTTC.

This clone was seen once. The chain has TRBV12-3 or TRBV12-4 and TRBJ2-1; weak D call: TRBD1 (5 bases). This CDR3 contains 13 residues. Deletions cut 8 bases from V and 9 bases from J, with 17 bases between. As DNA, the CDR3 is TGTGCCAGCCAAAGGACACAAGGTGGTGAGCAGTTCTTC. This gives the protein CASQRTQGGEQFF.

V gene TRBV6-4 combines with J gene TRBJ2-7, with a tentative D call TRBD2 (6 bases). In germline, CDR1 is MRHNA, CDR2 SNTAGT. This CDR3 has 13 residues. The V gene lost 8 bases and the J gene lost 6 bases, with 17 bases spanning the gap. The CDR3 DNA reads as TGTGCCAGCGCGCGGGACCCCCTACGCGAGCAGTACTTC. This sequence encodes CASARDPLREQYF.

The V and J genes are TRBV20-1 and TRBJ2-7; TRBD2 is a possible D gene (6 bases). The CDR3 spans 11 residues. The V and J ends lost 4 bases and 5 bases respectively, with 9 bases between them. Germline V gene sequence: CDR1 DFQATT, CDR2 SNEGSKA (reference sequence). The chain's CDR3 is CSATEGHEQYF. The DNA of the CDR3 is TGCAGTGCTACGGAGGGCCACGAGCAGTACTTC.

V is TRBV3-1 (or the pseudogene TRBV3-2) and J is TRBJ2-2; TRBD2 matches at 9 bases. The V and J ends lost 1 base and 5 bases, in that order; junction bases with no gene match: 8. Germline lookup yields CDR1 LGHDT and CDR2 YNNKEL (reference sequence). CDR3 length equals 17 residues. CDR3 bases: TGTGCCAGCAGCCAAGTCGGGCTAGCGGGGAGAACCGGGGAGCTGTTTTTT. It specifies CASSQVGLAGRTGELFF.

V usage is TRBV13 and J usage is TRBJ2-7, with D possibly being TRBD2 (5 bases). CDR1 and CDR2 (germline): PRHDT, FYEKMQ (reference sequence). V shed 2 bases and J shed 2 bases, with 19 bases lying between them. The CDR3 totals 17 residues. The CDR3 loop is CASSLNYGSARAYEQYF. The CDR3 DNA reads as TGTGCCAGCAGCTTAAATTACGGGTCAGCGAGGGCCTACGAGCAGTACTTC.

The rearrangement links TRBV18 to TRBJ2-1; 9 bases match TRBD1. Germline CDR1 is KGHSH and CDR2 is LQKENI. CDR3 size: 14 residues. The V gene end was trimmed by 3 bases and the J gene end by 7 bases; junction bases not matched to a gene: 4. For the CDR3, the DNA is TGTGCCAGCTCACCCGGACAGGGGAGGAATGAGCAGTTCTTC. Translating it yields CASSPGQGRNEQFF.

This clone was counted a single time. The chain joins TRBV9 to TRBJ2-7; D is unclear. V dropped 1 base and J dropped 3 bases, with 11 bases sitting between them. This CDR3 has 14 amino acids. The germline CDR1 and CDR2 sequences are SGDLS and YYNGEE. The CDR3 nucleotides are TGTGCCAGCAGCGTAAGGCAGGCTGACTACGAGCAGTACTTC. Its protein product is CASSVRQADYEQYF. Combining the CDR3 with reference TRBV9 and TRBJ2-7 gives the whole variable domain DSGVTQTPKHLITATGQRVTLRCSPRSGDLSVYWYQQSLDQGLQFLIQYYNGEERAKGNILERFSAQQFPDLHSELNLSSLELGDSALYFCASSVRQADYEQYFGPGTRLTVT.

The chain carries TRBV7-9 and TRBJ1-1; 7 nucleotides match TRBD1. Trimming removed 5 bases from V and 4 bases from J; junction bases left unmatched: 4. The CDR3 is 13 residues long. Germline V gene data show CDR1 as SEHNR and CDR2 as FQNEAQ (reference sequence). This CDR3 is CASSAGTATEAFF. CDR3 DNA sequence: TGTGCCAGCAGCGCAGGGACAGCCACTGAAGCTTTCTTT.

V gene TRBV7-6 combines with J gene TRBJ2-7, with 12 positions matching TRBD2. Germline-derived CDR1 and CDR2 are SGHVS and FNYEAQ. The CDR3 totals 15 residues. V was pared by 2 bases and J by 2 bases, with 1 base of the junction left unmatched. Here the CDR3 reads CASSLLAGGPYEQYF. The CDR3 coding sequence is TGTGCCAGCAGCTTACTAGCGGGAGGGCCCTACGAGCAGTACTTC. Based on the CDR3 plus reference TRBV7-6 and TRBJ2-7, the full variable domain is GAGVSQSPRYKVTKRGQDVALRCDPISGHVSLYWYRQALGQGPEFLTYFNYEAQQDKSGLPNDRFSAERPEGSISTLTIQRTEQRDSAMYRCASSLLAGGPYEQYFGPGTRLTVT.

The chain joins TRBV19 to TRBJ1-6, with D hard to call. V lost 3 bases and J 12 bases, leaving 12 bases between the germline ends. CDR1 LNHDA and CDR2 SQIVND come from the germline V gene (reference sequence). This CDR3 region has 13 residues. The CDR3 reads CASSIPGRGPLHF. CDR3 nucleotides: TGTGCCAGTAGTATCCCAGGCCGGGGACCCCTCCACTTT.

This rearrangement joins TRBV30 to TRBJ2-1, with 7 positions matching TRBD2. Trimming took 3 bases from V and 3 from J; bases not matched to a gene: 8. The CDR3 runs to 15 residues. CDR1 is GTSNPN, CDR2 SVGIG, per germline (reference sequence). The CDR3 DNA is TGTGCCTGGAGGACCGGGACTACTCTCTACAATGAGCAGTTCTTC. As protein: CAWRTGTTLYNEQFF.

The V and J genes are TRBV2 and TRBJ2-7; D is possibly TRBD2 (5 bases). The CDR3 covers 12 residues. CDR1 and CDR2 from the germline V gene are SNHLY and FYNNEI. With 3 bases removed from V and 4 bases from J, the gap between germline ends came to 7 bases. The CDR3 reads CASSEGGYEQYF. The CDR3 region has the DNA TGTGCCAGCAGTGAGGGCGGGTACGAGCAGTACTTC.